The rows below give T cell receptor beta chains drawn from one sample of a study of yellow fever vaccine responses in identical twins. Via MiXCR, TCRdb re-called the RT-PCR reads, giving one row per CDR3 protein. This table has 35,000 or so distinct CDR3 sequences, 45% to 65% appearing once. Sequences were derived from T cells from blood (PBMCs), unsorted or a sorted subset (not recorded which), sampled before or after yellow fever vaccination (not recorded which). These receptor sequences come from a young woman who received the yellow fever vaccine. Both conserved end residues are part of each CDR3. The order of the fields is J gene, V gene, CDR3 protein.

TRBJ2-3 TRBV4-1 CASSQVGGWVTDTQYF
TRBJ2-1 TRBV6-1 CASNDRALSYNEQFF
TRBJ1-5 TRBV4-2 CASSQEAVHSNQPQHF
TRBJ2-6 TRBV18 CASSPVGPGANVLTF
TRBJ1-1 TRBV5-4 CASSLGENTEAFF
TRBJ2-7 TRBV6-1 CASSQGTGTYEQYF
TRBJ2-7 TRBV11-2 CASSLENRPTDEQYF
TRBJ2-5 TRBV18 CASWTAVGETQYF
TRBJ2-5 TRBV3-1 CASSQVFKETQYF
TRBJ1-3 TRBV6-5 CASSYSPAPSSGNTIYF
TRBJ1-2 TRBV29-1 CREEGQVAYGYTF
TRBJ2-7 TRBV10-3 CATGHPSSYEQYF
TRBJ1-1 TRBV12-3/TRBV12-4 CASCPGTGTITEAFF
TRBJ2-5 TRBV2 CASSEVGGTKETQYF
TRBJ1-5 TRBV6-7 CASSYSAGGHSNQPQHF
TRBJ2-1 TRBV7-7 CASSPGRYNEQFF
TRBJ1-1 TRBV7-9 CASSPKGGDTEAFF
TRBJ1-2 TRBV14 CASSQVRRRGANYGYTF
TRBJ1-1 TRBV7-3 CASSFAGGLNTEAFF
TRBJ2-3 TRBV11-1 CASSPGDADTQYF
TRBJ2-7 TRBV20-1 CSDSDIGRYEQYF
TRBJ1-4 TRBV5-1 CASSLDGTGHEKLFF
TRBJ1-5 TRBV2 CASSEGGQGHQPQHF
TRBJ2-5 TRBV5-1 CASSEPYSPQETQYF
TRBJ1-1 TRBV4-1 CASSQDGTERSAAFF
TRBJ2-1 TRBV7-9 CASSTTGTYNEQFF
TRBJ2-7 TRBV11-1 CASSHRTSYEQYF
TRBJ2-7 TRBV12-3/TRBV12-4 CASSLALEQYF
TRBJ2-7 TRBV4-1 CASSPGANYEQYF
TRBJ2-5 TRBV11-1 CASSLRGTIQETQYF
TRBJ2-1 TRBV12-3/TRBV12-4 CASSSPGLYNEQFF
TRBJ1-3 TRBV18 CASSPDRVSGNTIYF
TRBJ2-5 TRBV20-1 CSARGGPRLGETQYF
TRBJ1-2 TRBV19 CASSIWPTGGYGYTF
TRBJ1-2 TRBV7-6 CASSLVAGPKLDGYTF
TRBJ2-7 TRBV18 CASSPGQPQASEQYF
TRBJ2-1 TRBV19 CASSTPRRDSYNEQFF
TRBJ2-2 TRBV3-1 CASSHVAGGPAGSGELFF
TRBJ1-2 TRBV4-3 CASSLTWGADYGYTF
TRBJ2-3 TRBV5-1 CASSLVSSGGFTDTQYF
TRBJ1-5 TRBV7-6 CASSSPLDRGDPNSNQPQHF
TRBJ1-1 TRBV11-3 CASSTTRDMNTEAFF
TRBJ2-7 TRBV14 CASSRPAGTGSYEQYF
TRBJ2-1 TRBV7-6 CASSQNRNEQFF
TRBJ2-3 TRBV4-2 CASSQEQGPFTDTQYF
TRBJ1-5 TRBV11-2 CASSSGEGVRPQHF
TRBJ2-5 TRBV24-1 CATSDFTEYQETQYF
TRBJ1-6 TRBV20-1 CSAREVAYNSPLHF
TRBJ1-5 TRBV13 CASSGGPDSNQPQHF
TRBJ2-1 TRBV24-1 CATSVSVNSYNEQFF
TRBJ2-2 TRBV7-6 CASSLSRAGELFF
TRBJ2-1 TRBV28 CASSSGDRVINEQFF
TRBJ1-3 TRBV7-9 CASSLSASGNTIYF
TRBJ2-1 TRBV3-1 CASSQDTSPNEQFF
TRBJ2-1 TRBV10-3 CAISAINEQFF
TRBJ2-3 TRBV14 CASSQTNTQYF
TRBJ2-3 TRBV11-3 CASSFHLDSTDTQYF